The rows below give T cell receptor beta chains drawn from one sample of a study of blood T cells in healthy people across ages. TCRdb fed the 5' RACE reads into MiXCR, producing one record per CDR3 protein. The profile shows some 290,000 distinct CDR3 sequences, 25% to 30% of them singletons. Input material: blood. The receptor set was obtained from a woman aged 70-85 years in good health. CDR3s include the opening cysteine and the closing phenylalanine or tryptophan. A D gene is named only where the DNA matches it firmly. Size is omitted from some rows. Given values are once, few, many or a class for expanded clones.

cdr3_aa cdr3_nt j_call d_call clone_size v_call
CASSFEAGTDTQYF TGTGCCAGCAGCTTTGAAGCGGGCACAGATACGCAGTATTTT TRBJ2-3 - - TRBV7-2
CASSLNGLWGEKLFF TGTGCCAGCAGCTTAAACGGGCTTTGGGGCGAAAAACTGTTTTTT TRBJ1-4 - few TRBV27
CASSLSVSMNTEAFF TGCGCCAGCAGCTTGAGTGTCAGCATGAACACTGAAGCTTTCTTT TRBJ1-1 - few TRBV5-1
CASSVGALNTGELFF TGTGCCAGCAGCGTAGGAGCTCTGAACACCGGGGAGCTGTTTTTT TRBJ2-2 - many TRBV9
CASGTGPYEQYF TGTGCCTCCGGGACAGGGCCCTACGAGCAGTACTTC TRBJ2-7 TRBD1 few TRBV28
CASSHPTGTSGLSGDEQFF TGTGCCAGCAGCCACCCGACCGGGACTAGCGGACTAAGCGGGGATGAGCAGTTCTTC TRBJ2-1 TRBD2 - TRBV12-3/TRBV12-4
CASSYSRLAGSYEQYF TGTGCCAGCAGTTACTCAAGGCTAGCGGGATCCTACGAGCAGTACTTC TRBJ2-7 TRBD2 few TRBV28
CATSRRGLAGVSYNEQFF TGTGCCACCAGCAGGAGAGGGCTAGCGGGAGTTTCCTACAATGAGCAGTTCTTC TRBJ2-1 TRBD2 few TRBV15
CASSFELYTGELFF TGTGCCAGCAGCTTTGAATTATACACCGGGGAGCTGTTTTTT TRBJ2-2 - - TRBV11-2
CASSLVGTGGNTIYF TGTGCCAGCAGCTTAGTGGGGACAGGAGGAAACACCATATATTTT TRBJ1-3 TRBD1 - TRBV7-2
CASSVVGREDTGELFF TGTGCCAGCAGTGTGGTGGGGCGAGAGGACACCGGGGAGCTGTTTTTT TRBJ2-2 - few TRBV28
CASSLDGLQETQYF TGTGCCAGCAGCTTGGATGGGCTCCAAGAGACCCAGTACTTC TRBJ2-5 - - TRBV7-2
CASFAGQGYEQYF TGTGCCAGCTTTGCGGGACAGGGCTACGAGCAGTACTTC TRBJ2-7 TRBD1 few TRBV18
CAISGGTGANEQFF TGTGCCATCAGTGGGGGGACGGGGGCCAATGAGCAGTTCTTC TRBJ2-1 - - TRBV10-3
CSAIGGSETQYF TGCAGTGCTATTGGCGGATCAGAGACCCAGTACTTC TRBJ2-5 - - TRBV20-1
CASSLHRGNTIYF TGCGCCAGCAGCCTCCATAGGGGAAACACCATATATTTT TRBJ1-3 - - TRBV5-1